Here is one T cell receptor beta chain with its context. Its target is unknown. This CDR3 comprises 12 residues. CDR1 and CDR2 (germline): MNHEY, SVGAGI. Trimming took off 5 bases at V and 6 bases at J, with 7 bases between the two ends. These data are taken from a study of T cells in localized non-small cell lung cancer. Generated by immunoSEQ multiplex PCR, the TCRdb table keeps only in-frame clones and is missing some. Of about 40,000 clones in the sample, roughly 79% are singletons; the top ten hold less than 9.5%. Points from the study as a whole: Because researchers sequenced only one region of the tumor, heterogeneity is still possible.

The chain uses TRBV6-5 and TRBJ2-2; no clear D. The clonotype was recovered from a male donor at least 60 years old with stage II lung adenocarcinoma. The sequences come from peripheral blood mononuclear cells, collected before any cancer treatment. The CDR3 sequence: CASSVRPGELFF. CDR3 DNA sequence: TGTGCCAGCAGTGTTAGGCCCGGGGAGCTGTTTTTT.